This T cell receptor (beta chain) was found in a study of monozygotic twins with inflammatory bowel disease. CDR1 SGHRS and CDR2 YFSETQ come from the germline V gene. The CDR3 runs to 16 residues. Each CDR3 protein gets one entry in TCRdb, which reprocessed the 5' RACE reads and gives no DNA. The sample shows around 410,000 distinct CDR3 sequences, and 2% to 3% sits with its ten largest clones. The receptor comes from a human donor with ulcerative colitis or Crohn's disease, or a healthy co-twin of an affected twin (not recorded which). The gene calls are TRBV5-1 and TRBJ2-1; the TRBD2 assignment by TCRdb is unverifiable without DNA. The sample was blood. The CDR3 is CASSTGLAGAYNEQFF.